The 10 T cell receptor beta chains given below trace back to one sample, sequenced in a study of control samples from healthy donors and cancer patients. Here immunoSEQ multiplex PCR was the method, and the copy in TCRdb shows in-frame clones only, minus some. The sample has over 100,000 clones; approximately 88% are singletons. The sequencing input was blood. The receptors were sampled from a man aged 40-55 years in good health.

The table lists this clone with a count of one. V gene TRBV14 combines with J gene TRBJ2-3, with TRBD1 matching over 7 bases. The V segment lost 3 bases and the J segment 2 bases; nucleotides outside the gene matches: 5. Germline V gene data show CDR1 as SGHDN and CDR2 as FVKESK. The CDR3 extends over 15 amino acids. Here the CDR3 DNA reads TGTGCCAGCAGCCAGGGGGACAGCAACACAGATACGCAGTATTTT. Translated: CASSQGDSNTDTQYF.

V is TRBV18 and J is TRBJ2-1; perhaps TRBD1 as D (5 bases). The germline V gene encodes CDR1 KGHSH and CDR2 LQKENI. Trimming took off 3 bases at V and 0 bases at J, with 15 bases between the two ends. The CDR3 is 17 amino acids. The CDR3 DNA follows: TGTGCCAGCTCACCCCGAAGACAGAAAACCTCCTACAATGAGCAGTTCTTC. Translating it yields CASSPRRQKTSYNEQFF.

V is TRBV3-1 (or the pseudogene TRBV3-2) and J is TRBJ1-6; 7 nucleotides agree with TRBD1. The CDR3 is 16 amino acids. Germline trimming cut 1 base from V and 8 bases from J; bases unmatched to any gene: 8. The V gene's germline CDR1 is LGHDT and CDR2 YNNKEL (reference sequence). The CDR3 is CASSQGRGTADSPLHF. Here the CDR3 DNA reads TGTGCCAGCAGCCAAGGGAGGGGGACAGCCGATTCACCCCTCCACTTT.

The chain combines TRBV18 with TRBJ1-6; no clear D gene. Looked up from germline, CDR1 is KGHSH and CDR2 is LQKENI. V was pared by 3 bases and J by 8 bases, with 14 bases between. The CDR3 covers 15 residues. This chain's CDR3 is CASSPVMGEDSPLHF. The CDR3 DNA sequence: TGTGCCAGCTCACCGGTTATGGGTGAGGATTCACCCCTCCACTTT.

This clone was counted once. The rearrangement links TRBV21-1 to TRBJ1-1. TRBV21-1 is marked as a pseudogene. This CDR3 is 16 amino acids long. This chain's CDR3 is CASSKFWVSMNTEAFF. The CDR3 DNA follows: TGTGCCAGCAGCAAATTTTGGGTTTCGATGAACACTGAAGCTTTCTTT.

The genes are TRBV3-1 (or the pseudogene TRBV3-2) and TRBJ1-3; TRBD1 matches 11 bases. Germline-derived CDR1 and CDR2 are LGHDT and YNNKEL (reference sequence). Germline trimming cut 3 bases from V and 3 bases from J; bases unmatched to any gene: 4. This CDR3 spans 16 amino acids. This CDR3 is CASSHSDRGLGNTIYF. Here the CDR3 DNA reads TGTGCCAGCAGCCACTCGGACAGGGGGCTTGGAAACACCATATATTTT.

The rearrangement links TRBV6-5 to TRBJ2-7; the match to TRBD1 covers 9 bases. Germline V CDR1 and CDR2: MNHEY, SVGAGI. The V and J ends lost 5 bases and 3 bases, in that order; junction bases with no gene match: 8. CDR3 length equals 15 residues. In nucleotides, the CDR3 is TGTGCCAGCAGTACATCCGGGACAGGGCACTACGAGCAGTACTTC. Protein sequence: CASSTSGTGHYEQYF.

The CDR3 DNA reads as TGTGCCAGCAGCCAAGGGGGGCAGGGCTATGGCTACACCTTC. It encodes CASSQGGQGYGYTF. J is TRBJ1-2 and V is TRBV3-1 (or the pseudogene TRBV3-2); a possible D gene is TRBD1 (6 bases). The CDR3 contains 14 residues. Germline CDR1 reads LGHDT; CDR2 reads YNNKEL (reference sequence). The V end lost 1 base, the J end lost 4 bases, and 10 bases lay between the germline ends.

Worth noting for this clone: Within the sample, other DNA sequences also encode this same CDR3. The V gene is TRBV20-1, the J gene TRBJ1-1; D possibly corresponds to TRBD1 (6 bases). The CDR3 runs to 11 residues. In germline, CDR1 is DFQATT, CDR2 SNEGSKA (reference sequence). V was trimmed by 6 bases and J by 4 bases, leaving 9 bases between them. This CDR3 is CSATGSTEAFF. The CDR3 nucleotides read TGCAGTGCCACAGGGTCCACTGAAGCTTTCTTT.

The V and J genes are TRBV24-1 and TRBJ1-5, with D maybe TRBD1 (5 bases). The germline gives CDR1 KGHDR, CDR2 SFDVKD. The CDR3 sequence is 14 residues long. V was cut by 5 bases and J by 0 bases, with 7 bases left in between. CDR3 sequence: CATSAGYSNQPQHF. In DNA form, the CDR3 reads TGTGCCACCAGTGCAGGGTATAGCAATCAGCCCCAGCATTTT.